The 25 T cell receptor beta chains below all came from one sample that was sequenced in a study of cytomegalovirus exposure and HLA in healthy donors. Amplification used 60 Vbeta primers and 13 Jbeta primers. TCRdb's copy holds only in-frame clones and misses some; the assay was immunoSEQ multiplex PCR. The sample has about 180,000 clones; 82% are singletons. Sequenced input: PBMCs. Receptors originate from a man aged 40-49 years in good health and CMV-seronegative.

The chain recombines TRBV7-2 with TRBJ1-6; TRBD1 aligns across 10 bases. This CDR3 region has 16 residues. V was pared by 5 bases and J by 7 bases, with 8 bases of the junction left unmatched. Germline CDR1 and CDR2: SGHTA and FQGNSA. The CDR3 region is CASSKGDRGYNSPLHF. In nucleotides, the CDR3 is TGTGCCAGCAGCAAGGGGGACAGGGGCTACAATTCACCCCTCCACTTT.

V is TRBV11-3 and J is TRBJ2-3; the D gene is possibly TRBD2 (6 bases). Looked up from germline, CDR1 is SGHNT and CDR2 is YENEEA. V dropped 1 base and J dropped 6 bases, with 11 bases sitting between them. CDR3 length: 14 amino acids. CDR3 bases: TGTGCCAGCAGCTTAGGCGGGACTGGGGATACGCAGTATTTT. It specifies CASSLGGTGDTQYF.

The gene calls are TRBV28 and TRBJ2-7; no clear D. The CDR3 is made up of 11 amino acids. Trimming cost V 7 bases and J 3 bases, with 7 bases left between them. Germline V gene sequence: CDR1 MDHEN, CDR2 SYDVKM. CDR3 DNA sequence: TGTGCCAGCATGTACGGCTACGAGCAGTACTTC. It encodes CASMYGYEQYF.

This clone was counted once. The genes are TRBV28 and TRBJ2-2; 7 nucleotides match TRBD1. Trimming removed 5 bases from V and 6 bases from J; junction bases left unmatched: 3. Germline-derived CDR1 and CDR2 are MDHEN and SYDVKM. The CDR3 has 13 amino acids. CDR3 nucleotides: TGTGCCAGCAGTCCGACAGGGTCCGGGGAGCTGTTTTTT. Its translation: CASSPTGSGELFF.

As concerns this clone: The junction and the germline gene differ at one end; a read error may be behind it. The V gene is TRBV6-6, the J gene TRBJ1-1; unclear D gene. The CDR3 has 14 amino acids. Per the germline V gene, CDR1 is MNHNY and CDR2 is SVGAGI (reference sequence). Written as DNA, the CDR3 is TGTGCCAGCAGCTACTCTGTCGGTAACACTGAAGCTTTCTTT. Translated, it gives CASSYSVGNTEAFF.

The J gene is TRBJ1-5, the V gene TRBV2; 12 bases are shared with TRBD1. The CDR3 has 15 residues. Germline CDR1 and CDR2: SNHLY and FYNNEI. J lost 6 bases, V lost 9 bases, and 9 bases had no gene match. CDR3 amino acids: CASSMGQGAVQPQHF. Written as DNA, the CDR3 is TGTGCCAGTAGTATGGGACAGGGGGCAGTTCAGCCCCAGCATTTT.

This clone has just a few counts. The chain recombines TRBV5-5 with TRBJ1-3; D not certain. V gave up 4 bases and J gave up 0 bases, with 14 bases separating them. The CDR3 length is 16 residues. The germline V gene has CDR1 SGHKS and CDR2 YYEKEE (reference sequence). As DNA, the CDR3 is TGTGCCAGCAGCCAGACTCGACGGGGCTCTGGAAACACCATATATTTT. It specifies CASSQTRRGSGNTIYF.

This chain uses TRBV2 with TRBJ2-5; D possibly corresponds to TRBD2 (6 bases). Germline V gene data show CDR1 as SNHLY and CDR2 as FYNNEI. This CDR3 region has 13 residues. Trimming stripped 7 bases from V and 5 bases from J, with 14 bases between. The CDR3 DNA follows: TGTGCCAGCAACCCGGGGGTGGGGGAGACCCAGTACTTC. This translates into CASNPGVGETQYF.

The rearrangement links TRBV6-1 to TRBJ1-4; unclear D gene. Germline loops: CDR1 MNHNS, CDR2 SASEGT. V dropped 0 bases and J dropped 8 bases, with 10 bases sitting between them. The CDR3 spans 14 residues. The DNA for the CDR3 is TGTGCCAGCAGTGAAGCGAGTTTCGGGGAAAAACTGTTTTTT. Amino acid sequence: CASSEASFGEKLFF.

In DNA form, the CDR3 reads TGTGCCAGTAGTATACTAGGTGAAGTGGGCGAGCAGTACTTC. Amino acid sequence: CASSILGEVGEQYF. The chain joins TRBV19 to TRBJ2-7; the D is unclear. CDR1 and CDR2 (germline): LNHDA, SQIVND (reference sequence). V lost 2 bases and J 6 bases, leaving 14 bases between the germline ends. The CDR3 sequence is 14 residues long.

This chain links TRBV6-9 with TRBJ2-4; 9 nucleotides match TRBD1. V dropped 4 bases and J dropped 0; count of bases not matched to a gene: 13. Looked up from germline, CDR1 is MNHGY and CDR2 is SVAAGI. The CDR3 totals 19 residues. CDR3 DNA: TGTGCCAGCAGTTCCAAGGACAGGGGTAGAGGAAAAGCCAAAAACATTCAGTACTTC. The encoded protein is CASSSKDRGRGKAKNIQYF.

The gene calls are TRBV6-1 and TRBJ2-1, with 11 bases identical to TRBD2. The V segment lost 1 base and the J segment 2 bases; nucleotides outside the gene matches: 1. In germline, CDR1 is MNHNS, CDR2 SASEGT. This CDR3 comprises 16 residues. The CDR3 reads CASSEVLAGAYNEQFF. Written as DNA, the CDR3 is TGTGCCAGCAGTGAAGTACTAGCGGGGGCCTACAATGAGCAGTTCTTC.

DNA of the CDR3: TGTGCCAGCAGTGACACGACTCGGGGGTGGGGGGAGCTGTTTTTT. Translating gives CASSDTTRGWGELFF. The chain is built from TRBV2 and TRBJ2-2; D possibly corresponds to TRBD2 (6 bases). Germline V CDR1 and CDR2: SNHLY, FYNNEI. V was cut by 3 bases and J by 8 bases, with 16 bases left in between. CDR3 length: 15 amino acids.

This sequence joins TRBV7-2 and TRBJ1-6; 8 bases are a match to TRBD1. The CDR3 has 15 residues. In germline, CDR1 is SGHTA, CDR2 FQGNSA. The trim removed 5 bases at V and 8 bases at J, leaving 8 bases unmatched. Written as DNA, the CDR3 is TGTGCCAGCAGCATAGGGACAGGCGTTTATTCACCCCTCCACTTT. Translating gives CASSIGTGVYSPLHF.

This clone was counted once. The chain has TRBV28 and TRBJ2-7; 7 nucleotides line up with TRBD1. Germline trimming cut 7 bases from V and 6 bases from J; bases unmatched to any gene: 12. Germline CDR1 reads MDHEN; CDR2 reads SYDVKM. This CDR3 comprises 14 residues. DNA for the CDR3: TGTGCCAGCAAAACTCCGGGACAGCTAGGCGAGCAGTACTTC. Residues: CASKTPGQLGEQYF.

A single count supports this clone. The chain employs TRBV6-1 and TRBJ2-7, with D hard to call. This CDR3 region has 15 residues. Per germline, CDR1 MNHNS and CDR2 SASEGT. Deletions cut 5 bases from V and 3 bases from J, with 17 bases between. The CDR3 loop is CASSLTSSNYYEQYF. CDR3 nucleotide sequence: TGTGCCAGCAGTTTGACCAGCAGTAACTACTACGAGCAGTACTTC.

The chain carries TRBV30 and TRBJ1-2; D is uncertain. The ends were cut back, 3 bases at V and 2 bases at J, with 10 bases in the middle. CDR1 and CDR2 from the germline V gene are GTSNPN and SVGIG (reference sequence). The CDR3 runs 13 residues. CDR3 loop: CAWSVDSNYGYTF. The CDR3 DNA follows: TGTGCCTGGAGCGTTGACTCGAACTATGGCTACACCTTC.

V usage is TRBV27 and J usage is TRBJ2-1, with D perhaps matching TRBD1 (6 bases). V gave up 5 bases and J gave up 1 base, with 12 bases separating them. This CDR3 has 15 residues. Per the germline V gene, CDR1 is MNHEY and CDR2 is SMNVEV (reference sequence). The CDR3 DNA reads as TGTGCCAGCAGTCAGGGACACCTTTCCTACAATGAGCAGTTCTTC. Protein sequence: CASSQGHLSYNEQFF.

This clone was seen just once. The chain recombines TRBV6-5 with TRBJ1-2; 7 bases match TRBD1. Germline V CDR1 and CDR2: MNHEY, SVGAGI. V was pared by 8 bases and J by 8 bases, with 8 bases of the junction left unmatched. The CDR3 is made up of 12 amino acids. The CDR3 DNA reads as TGTGCCAGCGGGGAGAGGGGGCGAGGCTACACCTTC. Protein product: CASGERGRGYTF.

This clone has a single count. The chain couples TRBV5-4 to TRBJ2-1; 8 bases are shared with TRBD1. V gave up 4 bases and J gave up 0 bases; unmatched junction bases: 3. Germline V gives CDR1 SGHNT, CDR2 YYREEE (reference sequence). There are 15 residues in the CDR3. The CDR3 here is CASSDGQGSYNEQFF. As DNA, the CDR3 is TGTGCCAGCAGCGACGGACAGGGCTCCTACAATGAGCAGTTCTTC.

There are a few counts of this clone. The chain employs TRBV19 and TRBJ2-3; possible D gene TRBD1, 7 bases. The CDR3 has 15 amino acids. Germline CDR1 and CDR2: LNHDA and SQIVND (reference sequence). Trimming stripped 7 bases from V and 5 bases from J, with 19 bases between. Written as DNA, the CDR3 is TGTGCCAGTACCTCCCAGGGGGGTGGAGGAGATACGCAGTATTTT. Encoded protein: CASTSQGGGGDTQYF. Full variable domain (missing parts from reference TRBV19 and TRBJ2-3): DGGITQSPKYLFRKEGQNVTLSCEQNLNHDAMYWYRQDPGQGLRLIYYSQIVNDFQKGDIAEGYSVSREKKESFPLTVTSAQKNPTAFYLCASTSQGGGGDTQYFGPGTRLTVL.

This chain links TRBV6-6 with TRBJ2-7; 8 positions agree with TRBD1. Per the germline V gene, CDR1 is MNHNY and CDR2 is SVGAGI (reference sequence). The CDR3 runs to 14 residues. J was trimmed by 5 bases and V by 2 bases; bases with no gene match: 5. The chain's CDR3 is CASSYGGQGNEQYF. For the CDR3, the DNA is TGTGCCAGCAGTTACGGTGGACAGGGCAACGAGCAGTACTTC.

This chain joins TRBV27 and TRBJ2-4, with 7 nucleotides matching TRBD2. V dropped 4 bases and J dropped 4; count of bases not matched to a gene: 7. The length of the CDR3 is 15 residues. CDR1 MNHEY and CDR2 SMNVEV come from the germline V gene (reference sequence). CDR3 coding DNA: TGTGCCAGCAGTTCCCTTGAAGCGGGAAAAAACATTCAGTACTTC. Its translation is CASSSLEAGKNIQYF.

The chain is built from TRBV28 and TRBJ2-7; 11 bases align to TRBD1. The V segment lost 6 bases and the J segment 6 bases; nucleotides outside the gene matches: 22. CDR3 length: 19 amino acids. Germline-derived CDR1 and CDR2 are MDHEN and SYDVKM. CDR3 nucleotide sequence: TGTGCCAGCAGCCATAGGGGCGGGGCTGGACAGGGGGCGAAATTCGAGCAGTACTTC. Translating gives CASSHRGGAGQGAKFEQYF.

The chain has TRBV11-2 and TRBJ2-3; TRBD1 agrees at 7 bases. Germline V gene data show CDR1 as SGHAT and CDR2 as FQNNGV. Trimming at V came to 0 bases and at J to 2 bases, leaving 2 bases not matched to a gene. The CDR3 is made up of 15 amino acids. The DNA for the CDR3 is TGTGCCAGCAGCTTAGATAAGGGGGCCACAGATACGCAGTATTTT. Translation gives CASSLDKGATDTQYF.